The 17 T cell receptor beta chains below were found in one sample sequenced in a study of patients and donors after allogeneic stem cell transplantation. TCRdb reanalysed the RT-PCR reads using MiXCR and keeps one entry per CDR3 protein. The table records 400,000 to 450,000 distinct CDR3 sequences, roughly 17% of them present only once. Sequencing used blood, either unsorted or a sorted T cell fraction (not recorded which). The receptors come from a human donor who was either an allogeneic HSCT recipient or a stem cell or donor lymphocyte infusion donor (not recorded which). It is not recorded whose cells these are; they may come from a transplant donor.

A word on this clonotype: This may arise from a read error, as a much more abundant clone is one base away. The chain combines TRBV5-1 with TRBJ2-7; D might be TRBD1 (5 bases). Trimming shortened V by 4 bases and J by 2 bases, and 10 bases separated the two germline ends. There are 13 residues in the CDR3. The germline V gene encodes CDR1 SGHRS and CDR2 YFSETQ. The CDR3, as DNA: TGCGCCAGCAGCGGGGCAGGGACCTACGAGCAGTACTTC. The encoded protein is CASSGAGTYEQYF.

This clonotype was picked up a small number of times. This chain uses TRBV20-1 with TRBJ1-2; D may be TRBD1 (6 bases). V was cut by 6 bases and J by 2 bases, with 13 bases left in between. The germline V gene encodes CDR1 DFQATT and CDR2 SNEGSKA (reference sequence). The CDR3 length is 13 residues. In nucleotides, the CDR3 is TGCAGTGCCCCGCCTGGACAGAACTATGGCTACACCTTC. It encodes CSAPPGQNYGYTF.

The rearrangement links TRBV5-1 to TRBJ1-1; 9 bases are a match to TRBD1. The CDR3 extends over 16 amino acids. V lost 0 bases and J lost 2; bases outside the gene matches: 5. Germline V lookup: CDR1 SGHRS, CDR2 YFSETQ. The CDR3 DNA sequence: TGCGCCAGCAGCTTGGCGGGACAGGGAGCTAACACTGAAGCTTTCTTT. Translating gives CASSLAGQGANTEAFF.

This clonotype has just a few counts. The chain carries TRBV30 and TRBJ1-2, with 7 bases that match TRBD1. This CDR3 is built from 14 residues. CDR1 GTSNPN and CDR2 SVGIG come from the germline V gene (reference sequence). The ends lost 3 bases at V and 2 bases at J; junction bases unmatched: 6. This chain's CDR3 is CAWSPGQRNYGYTF. The CDR3 DNA follows: TGTGCCTGGAGCCCGGGACAGAGAAACTATGGCTACACCTTC.

In this sample, this clonotype turned up a few times. CDR3 DNA sequence: TGTGCCAGCTCCGGGAGGGCTGGTACGCAGTATTTT. Translated, it gives CASSGRAGTQYF. The gene calls are TRBV5-6 and TRBJ2-3, with TRBD2 identical over 8 bases. The CDR3 length is 12 residues. The J segment lost 8 bases and the V segment lost 7 bases, leaving 6 bases of the junction unmatched. Looked up from germline, CDR1 is SGHDT and CDR2 is YYEEEE.

This clonotype showed up just a few times. The chain carries TRBV10-3 and TRBJ2-2, with TRBD2 identical over 8 bases. Losses at the gene ends were 7 bases for V and 3 bases for J; bases not matched to a gene: 10. The CDR3 is 16 amino acids. Germline CDR1 ENHRY, CDR2 SYGVKD. In nucleotides, the CDR3 is TGTGCCATCAAGCTTACAGCGGGAGCGTACACCGGGGAGCTGTTTTTT. Its translation is CAIKLTAGAYTGELFF.

The sample holds a few counts of this clonotype. This chain connects TRBV20-1 to TRBJ1-6; unclear D gene. The CDR3 loop spans 16 amino acids. CDR1 is DFQATT and CDR2 is SNEGSKA in the germline V gene (reference sequence). Trimming removed 0 bases at V and 6 bases at J, with 15 bases between. CDR3: CSARDTRHKSNSPLHF. DNA of the CDR3: TGCAGTGCTAGAGATACCCGACATAAGTCTAATTCACCCCTCCACTTT.

This clonotype was counted between two and nine times. J is TRBJ2-5 and V is TRBV11-2; 11 nucleotides match TRBD2. The CDR3 extends over 21 amino acids. The V gene end was trimmed by 1 base and the J gene end by 5 bases; junction bases not matched to a gene: 21. The V gene's germline CDR1 is SGHAT and CDR2 FQNNGV. The CDR3 is CASSLVQGAPFSGRARETQYF. The CDR3 nucleotides are TGTGCCAGCAGCTTAGTACAGGGGGCTCCCTTTAGCGGGAGGGCCCGGGAGACCCAGTACTTC.

V gene TRBV29-1 combines with J gene TRBJ2-3; D remains ambiguous. Per germline, CDR1 SQVTM and CDR2 ANQGSEA. V lost 5 bases, J lost 4 bases, and 16 bases lay in between. The CDR3 spans 14 residues. CDR3 region: CSVRVLQSADTQYF. CDR3 coding DNA: TGCAGCGTTAGGGTACTGCAGAGCGCAGATACGCAGTATTTT.

Only a few counts were recorded for this clonotype. The chain links TRBV30 to TRBJ1-1; the D is unclear. The germline gives CDR1 GTSNPN, CDR2 SVGIG (reference sequence). With 0 bases removed from V and 6 bases from J, the gap between germline ends came to 11 bases. The length of the CDR3 is 13 residues. The CDR3 spells CAWSVRSGSEAFF. Written as DNA, the CDR3 is TGTGCCTGGAGTGTACGAAGTGGCTCTGAAGCTTTCTTT.

This clonotype occurred a few times. The V gene is TRBV7-3, the J gene TRBJ1-2, with 8 bases aligning to TRBD1. The junction had 6 bases not matched to a gene; V was cut back by 1 base and J by 14 bases. The germline V gene has CDR1 SGHTA and CDR2 FQGTGA. The CDR3 length is 12 residues. CDR3 sequence (DNA): TGTGCCAGCAGCTTAATCCAGGGGGCAGATACCTTC. It is translated as CASSLIQGADTF.

This clonotype was counted ten times or more. V and J are TRBV12-3 or TRBV12-4 and TRBJ1-1; D unresolved. The ends were cut back, 2 bases at V and 6 bases at J, with 7 bases in the middle. This CDR3 contains 12 residues. The CDR3 DNA reads TGTGCCAGCAGTTTATTCGCCGCTGAAGCTTTCTTT. It codes for CASSLFAAEAFF.

V gene TRBV19 combines with J gene TRBJ2-7; D gene ambiguous. The germline CDR1 and CDR2 sequences are LNHDA and SQIVND (reference sequence). The germline V and J ends were trimmed by 3 bases and 0 bases, with 12 bases remaining between them. The CDR3 has 15 amino acids. This chain's CDR3 is CASSIMRNPSYEQYF. CDR3 bases: TGTGCCAGTAGTATTATGAGGAACCCCTCCTACGAGCAGTACTTC.

The chain joins TRBV9 to TRBJ2-1; 7 bases are shared with TRBD2. Looked up from germline, CDR1 is SGDLS and CDR2 is YYNGEE. J gave up 7 bases and V 4 bases, and 8 bases lay outside the gene matches. The CDR3 loop spans 14 amino acids. CDR3 region: CASSPGLVENEQFF. The CDR3 region has the DNA TGTGCCAGCAGCCCAGGACTAGTGGAGAATGAGCAGTTCTTC.

Only a few counts were recorded for this clonotype. The chain combines TRBV15 with TRBJ1-1; possible D gene TRBD1, 6 bases. Trimming stripped 2 bases from V and 5 bases from J, with 18 bases between. The CDR3 covers 16 residues. CDR1 is LNHNV, CDR2 YYDKDF, per germline (reference sequence). The CDR3 nucleotides read TGTGCCACCAGCAGATCCCCGTGGGGACATGGGACTGAAGCTTTCTTT. Translating it yields CATSRSPWGHGTEAFF.

This clonotype was found a few times. V gene TRBV2 combines with J gene TRBJ2-1; 10 nucleotides align to TRBD1. With V trimmed by 5 bases and J by 10 bases, 2 bases remained unmatched. Germline CDR1 and CDR2: SNHLY and FYNNEI. CDR3 length: 12 amino acids. The CDR3 protein is CASSQTGGEQFF. CDR3 coding DNA: TGTGCCAGCAGTCAGACAGGGGGCGAGCAGTTCTTC.

This sequence joins TRBV13 and TRBJ1-4; the D is unclear. Trimming pared 2 bases from V and 4 bases from J, leaving 5 bases between. This CDR3 is built from 13 residues. The germline CDR1 and CDR2 sequences are PRHDT and FYEKMQ (reference sequence). The CDR3 here is CASSLIGNEKLFF. For the CDR3, the DNA is TGTGCCAGCAGCTTAATCGGTAATGAAAAACTGTTTTTT.